This T cell receptor beta chain was recovered during a study of blood T cell repertoires in COVID-19. As for the study in general: COVID-19 samples from acute and convalescent phases originated in the United States, Italy and Spain.

From germline, CDR1 is MNHEY and CDR2 SVGEGT. The CDR3 is 15 amino acids. With 5 bases clipped from V and 4 bases from J, the junction kept 10 bases outside the gene matches. Living in 25 or so US areas, the participants were between about 18 and 100 years of age. Clinical histories supplied by participants themselves formed the basis of cohort assignment. Repertoires were generated with immunoSEQ multiplex PCR, while TCRdb's copy carries only in-frame clones and drops some. The sample lists about 220,000 clones, over 65% occurring once. Sequencing used PBMCs or T cells enriched from blood (not recorded which). The chain has TRBV6-2 or TRBV6-3 and TRBJ1-2, with 7 positions matching TRBD1. The sequence came from a woman aged 55-70 years who had recovered from COVID-19. CDR3 sequence (DNA): TGTGCCAGCAGTCCGCCCCCGGGACAGAGCTATGGCTACACCTTC. Translation: CASSPPPGQSYGYTF.